The entry below describes one T cell receptor beta chain. There is no known antigen for this receptor. Per-base qualities were not stored, and no clone one base away is much larger. This sample was included in a study of blood T cell repertoires in COVID-19 (dated by TCRdb to about 2020). With regard to the full study: Collaborator samples came from the United States, Italy and Spain and covered acute and convalescent phases of COVID-19. The prospective study material was composed of cDNA or gDNA derived from T cells, B-cell-depleted T cells, or PBMCs. Deeply sampled blood TCRbeta repertoires from subjects exposed to, actively infected with, or recovered from COVID-19 were included in the dataset. The repertoires were made available in a free public database intended to serve as a resource for research on the immune response to SARS-CoV-2. The samples were drawn from the first 160 participants of the ongoing ImmuneRACE study and from 950 to 1,500 subjects provided by 6 global collaborators. A de-identified subject ID, COVID-19 status, age in years and sex were almost always included in the sample metadata. Where HLA class I and class II types were available, the types were taken from metadata supplied by the sample provider, not from assay-based typing.

Between the V and J ends, shortened by 2 bases and 8 bases respectively, the junction contains 21 bases. Based on the germline V gene, the CDR1 and CDR2 sequences are MGHRA and YSYEKL. CDR3 length: 16 amino acids, cysteine to phenylalanine. The kept DNA is CDR3 alone, 48 bases in frame from the first base. One collaborating source in Seattle enrolled patients during active infection and followed them longitudinally through the course of disease. The collaborating institutions used their own protocols to collect whole blood in K2EDTA tubes. For TCRbeta analysis, collaborators shipped samples in one of three forms: frozen whole blood, isolated PBMCs, or DNA extracted from either of those sample types. TCRbeta CDR3 regions were amplified from genomic DNA using the immunoSEQ Assay, a bias-controlled multiplex PCR. The original methods were these. The number of nucleated cells in each sample was estimated by amplification of reference gene primers within the assay. To quantify the absolute abundance of each unique TCRbeta CDR3 rearrangement, sequence reads were collapsed and filtered. For each sample, productive Simpson clonality was calculated by taking the square root of Simpson's diversity index across productive rearrangements. Here the immuneACCESS table is served through TCRdb, limited to in-frame sequences with V and J called. Missing clones are a known gap in these copies; in checked studies unresolved V genes cover under half, and the rest lacks a known reason. That table is the source of V, J and clone size, and D and trimming were worked out from the DNA. This sample lists roughly 300,000 clones; around 92% were detected once. The ten largest clones take up about 1.7% of the sample.

General findings and caveats noted by the study authors: The quantity of clinical and demographic metadata differed by source and by participant and was supplied without curation.

The receptor chain draws on TRBV4-1 and TRBJ1-2; the D gene is perhaps TRBD1, from 6 matching bases. This sequence originates from a woman aged 25 to 39 with COVID-19, enrolled during active disease. Sequenced sample: peripheral blood. The DNA reads as follows: TGCGCCAGCAGCCAACCCCACCGAGACAGGTCTAAGGGCTACACCTTC. Its protein is CASSQPHRDRSKGYTF.